The 15 T cell receptor beta chains below come from one sample, sequenced in a study of T cells in Graves' hyperthyroidism and ophthalmopathy. RNA transcripts served as the template for amplifying TCR beta CDR3 regions. The TCR CDR3 first-round RT-PCR relied on the HTBI primer set. TCRdb passed the multiplex PCR reads through MiXCR, listing each CDR3 protein once. The sample has roughly 360,000 distinct CDR3 sequences; less than 15% are singletons. The sample comprised blood. These receptors were taken from a man in his thirties or forties with Graves' hyperthyroidism that later progressed to Graves' ophthalmopathy.

In this sample, this clonotype turned up many times. This chain links TRBV18 with TRBJ1-1; tentative D call: TRBD1 (6 bases). Germline CDR1 KGHSH, CDR2 LQKENI. Between the trimmed V and J ends, which lost 0 bases and 4 bases, there was a span of 15 bases. This CDR3 comprises 16 residues. For the CDR3, the DNA is TGTGCCAGCTCACCACCCGCAGGGAGGGGGACCACTGAAGCTTTCTTT. Its protein is CASSPPAGRGTTEAFF.

This clonotype has at least ten counts. The genes are TRBV5-1 and TRBJ2-7; perhaps TRBD2 as D (6 bases). With 2 bases removed from V and 4 bases from J, the gap between germline ends came to 22 bases. This CDR3 is 17 amino acids long. Germline lookup yields CDR1 SGHRS and CDR2 YFSETQ. For the CDR3, the DNA is TGCGCCAGCAGCTTTTTTCCGGGAGTTAATACCCCATACGAGCAGTACTTC. Residues: CASSFFPGVNTPYEQYF.

The rearrangement uses TRBV13 and TRBJ2-3; perhaps TRBD2 as D (7 bases). The germline CDR1 and CDR2 sequences are PRHDT and FYEKMQ (reference sequence). Trimming shortened V by 0 bases and J by 3 bases, and 13 bases separated the two germline ends. This CDR3 is 16 amino acids long. The CDR3 sequence: CASSLGRGPGTDTQYF. CDR3 sequence (DNA): TGTGCCAGCAGCTTAGGGCGGGGGCCGGGAACAGATACGCAGTATTTT.

The chain couples TRBV29-1 to TRBJ2-7, with D maybe TRBD2 (5 bases). This CDR3 comprises 11 residues. The V end lost 7 bases, the J end lost 4 bases, and 11 bases lay between the germline ends. The germline V gene encodes CDR1 SQVTM and CDR2 ANQGSEA. The CDR3 sequence: CSALGGYEQYF. The CDR3 nucleotides read TGCAGCGCTCTCGGCGGGTACGAGCAGTACTTC.

This clonotype has at least ten counts. V is TRBV7-9 and J is TRBJ1-2, with 8 bases identical to TRBD1. In germline, CDR1 is SEHNR, CDR2 FQNEAQ (reference sequence). V was clipped by 0 bases and J by 3 bases; unmatched bases: 3. This CDR3 is 15 amino acids long. The DNA for the CDR3 is TGTGCCAGCAGCTTAGCCAGGGGGCGCGACTATGGCTACACCTTC. It codes for CASSLARGRDYGYTF.

At least ten counts were recorded for this clonotype. The gene calls are TRBV20-1 and TRBJ2-1; D remains unclear. There are 16 residues in the CDR3. Germline CDR1 and CDR2: DFQATT and SNEGSKA (reference sequence). The V gene lost 0 bases and the J gene lost 0 bases, with 12 bases spanning the gap. The CDR3 reads CSARDLGFYSYNEQFF. CDR3 DNA: TGCAGTGCTAGAGATTTGGGCTTTTACTCCTACAATGAGCAGTTCTTC.

A few counts support this clonotype. This chain uses TRBV10-3 with TRBJ2-1; maybe TRBD2 (6 bases). V was clipped by 8 bases and J by 0 bases, with 20 bases between them. The germline gives CDR1 ENHRY, CDR2 SYGVKD. This CDR3 is built from 17 residues. The CDR3 DNA follows: TGTGCCATCGGAAGGACCTATCTAGCGAGCTCCTACAATGAGCAGTTCTTC. The encoded protein is CAIGRTYLASSYNEQFF.

The chain joins TRBV28 to TRBJ1-5, with 9 bases identical to TRBD1. The germline CDR1 and CDR2 sequences are MDHEN and SYDVKM. Trimming removed 6 bases from V and 9 bases from J; junction bases left unmatched: 9. This CDR3 spans 14 amino acids. CDR3 region: CASSQGQGLWPQHF. Written as DNA, the CDR3 is TGTGCCAGCAGCCAGGGACAGGGCTTATGGCCCCAGCATTTT.

The chain recombines TRBV5-1 with TRBJ1-1; 8 nucleotides agree with TRBD1. Germline V gene data show CDR1 as SGHRS and CDR2 as YFSETQ. This CDR3 spans 15 amino acids. Unmatched junction bases numbered 7, after V lost 5 bases and J lost 1 base. The CDR3 bases are TGCGCCAGCAGGCAGACGGACAGGGAGAACACTGAAGCTTTCTTT. This translates into CASRQTDRENTEAFF.

The sample holds many counts of this clonotype. One end of the junction varies from germline; a read error may be responsible. The chain links TRBV4-2 to TRBJ2-1; 8 bases are shared with TRBD1. The CDR3 spans 14 residues. Germline V lookup: CDR1 LGHNA, CDR2 YNFKEQ. The DNA for the CDR3 is TGCGCCAGCAGCCAGGGGGCAAGCTACAATGAGCAGTTCTTC. Amino acid sequence: CASSQGASYNEQFF.

This clonotype was detected only a few times. The chain combines TRBV5-8 with TRBJ1-1; no reliable D call. From germline, CDR1 is SGHTS and CDR2 YDEGEE. V shed 6 bases and J shed 8 bases, with 17 bases lying between them. The CDR3 consists of 13 residues. CDR3 bases: TGTGCCAGCAAAGTTGGCGGAAAACGGGAAGCTTTCTTT. Encoded protein: CASKVGGKREAFF.

This clonotype was observed many times. The V call is TRBV15, the J call TRBJ1-1; D is undetermined. Trimming removed 4 bases at V and 3 bases at J, with 6 bases between. The CDR3 length is 12 residues. CDR1 and CDR2 from the germline V gene are LNHNV and YYDKDF (reference sequence). The DNA of the CDR3 is TGTGCCACCAGCACGCTGGACACTGAAGCTTTCTTT. Its protein is CATSTLDTEAFF.

Many counts were recorded for this clonotype. The V call is TRBV20-1, the J call TRBJ1-1; tentative D call: TRBD1 (5 bases). The length of the CDR3 is 13 residues. The germline gives CDR1 DFQATT, CDR2 SNEGSKA (reference sequence). V lost 3 bases and J lost 3, with 11 bases in between. The CDR3 coding sequence is TGCAGTGCTAGTGGGGGGAGGGACACTGAAGCTTTCTTT. It is translated as CSASGGRDTEAFF.

This clonotype was counted many times. V is TRBV7-2 and J is TRBJ2-7; TRBD2 aligns across 10 bases. With V trimmed by 2 bases and J by 6 bases, 7 bases remained unmatched. The CDR3 is made up of 15 amino acids. The germline V gene encodes CDR1 SGHTA and CDR2 FQGNSA. The CDR3 nucleotides read TGTGCCAGCAGCTTATCAGCGGGGGGGCCTTTCGAGCAGTACTTC. Protein: CASSLSAGGPFEQYF.

This clonotype was counted a single time. V gene TRBV10-3 combines with J gene TRBJ1-1; weak D call: TRBD1 (6 bases). This CDR3 region has 12 residues. Deletions cut 10 bases from V and 2 bases from J, with 11 bases between. In germline, CDR1 is ENHRY, CDR2 SYGVKD. The CDR3 region has the DNA TGTGCCACCAGACAGGCCAACACTGAAGCTTTCTTT. Translation gives CATRQANTEAFF.